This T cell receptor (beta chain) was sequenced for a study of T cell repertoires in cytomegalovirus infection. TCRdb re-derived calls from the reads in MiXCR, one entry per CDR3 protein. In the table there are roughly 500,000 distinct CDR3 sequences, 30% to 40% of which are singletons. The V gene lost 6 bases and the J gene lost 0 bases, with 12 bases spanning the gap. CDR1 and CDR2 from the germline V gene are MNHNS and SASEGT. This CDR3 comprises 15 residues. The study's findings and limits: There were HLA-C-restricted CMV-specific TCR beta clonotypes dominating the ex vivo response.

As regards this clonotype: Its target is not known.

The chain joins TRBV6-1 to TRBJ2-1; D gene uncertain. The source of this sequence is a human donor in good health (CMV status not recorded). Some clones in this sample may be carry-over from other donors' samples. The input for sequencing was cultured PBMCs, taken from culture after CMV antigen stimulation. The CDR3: CASRPPLSSYNEQFF. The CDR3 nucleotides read TGTGCCAGCAGGCCCCCGCTTAGCTCCTACAATGAGCAGTTCTTC.